A single sample is the source of the 29 T cell receptor beta chains below, sequenced in a study of blood T cell repertoires in COVID-19. Libraries were prepared by immunoSEQ multiplex PCR; TCRdb keeps only in-frame clonotypes and omits some of them. The table includes more than 250,000 clones, over 80% detected once. Source material: peripheral blood. The origin of the receptors is a woman between 50 and 59 years old with COVID-19, enrolled during active disease.

The chain combines TRBV29-1 with TRBJ2-3, with a weak D call TRBD2 (7 bases). Germline loops: CDR1 SQVTM, CDR2 ANQGSEA. The ends were cut back, 5 bases at V and 0 bases at J, with 24 bases in the middle. There are 18 residues in the CDR3. The CDR3 DNA reads as TGCAGCGTTCTGCGGGGGCAGGTGGGGTCCTTCAGCACAGATACGCAGTATTTT. Amino acid sequence: CSVLRGQVGSFSTDTQYF.

The chain has TRBV7-2 and TRBJ2-4; TRBD2 is a possible D gene (6 bases). Trimming pared 1 base from V and 0 bases from J, leaving 19 bases between. The CDR3 is 19 residues long. CDR1 is SGHTA and CDR2 is FQGNSA in the germline V gene. The CDR3 DNA reads TGTGCCAGCAGCTTAGAAATGGTCGAGCGGGCCATAGCCAAAAACATTCAGTACTTC. Translating it yields CASSLEMVERAIAKNIQYF.

This chain joins TRBV18 and TRBJ2-3, with TRBD1 as a possible D gene (6 bases). CDR3 size: 14 residues. The V gene's germline CDR1 is KGHSH and CDR2 LQKENI. Trimming stripped 4 bases from V and 1 base from J, with 9 bases between. The CDR3: CASSRAGGTDTQYF. The CDR3 DNA is TGTGCCAGCTCACGGGCAGGGGGCACAGATACGCAGTATTTT. Full variable domain (outside the CDR3, taken from reference TRBV18 and TRBJ2-3): NAGVMQNPRHLVRRRGQEARLRCSPMKGHSHVYWYRQLPEEGLKFMVYLQKENIIDESGMPKERFSAEFPKEGPSILRIQQVVRGDSAAYFCASSRAGGTDTQYFGPGTRLTVL.

V is TRBV2 and J is TRBJ1-1, with 9 bases that match TRBD1. Germline lookup yields CDR1 SNHLY and CDR2 FYNNEI. V trimming: 7 bases; J trimming: 4 bases; junction bases outside the gene matches: 7. CDR3 length equals 14 residues. DNA for the CDR3: TGTGCCAGCATTGGACAGGGGAGTGCCACTGAAGCTTTCTTT. Translation gives CASIGQGSATEAFF.

Only a few counts were recorded for this clone. V gene TRBV5-4 combines with J gene TRBJ2-1; 7 bases match TRBD2. After removal of 2 bases from V and 4 bases from J, the junction contained 6 bases not matched to a gene. The length of the CDR3 is 15 residues. CDR1 and CDR2 from the germline V gene are SGHNT and YYREEE (reference sequence). The CDR3 region has the DNA TGTGCCAGCAGCTTTGCAGCGGGAAGTTACAATGAGCAGTTCTTC. It is translated as CASSFAAGSYNEQFF.

CDR3 sequence reads: CASSPHRSEQYF. In nucleotides, the CDR3 is TGCGCCAGCAGCCCCCATAGGAGCGAGCAGTACTTC. The gene calls are TRBV5-1 and TRBJ2-7; unclear D gene. The germline gives CDR1 SGHRS, CDR2 YFSETQ. There are 12 residues in the CDR3. V lost 4 bases and J lost 6, with 11 bases in between. Full variable domain (outside the CDR3, taken from reference TRBV5-1 and TRBJ2-7): KAGVTQTPRYLIKTRGQQVTLSCSPISGHRSVSWYQQTPGQGLQFLFEYFSETQRNKGNFPGRFSGRQFSNSRSEMNVSTLELGDSALYLCASSPHRSEQYFGPGTRLTVT.

The chain has TRBV10-2 and TRBJ2-4; TRBD2 aligns across 7 bases. The CDR3 loop spans 14 amino acids. The germline V gene encodes CDR1 WSHSY and CDR2 SAAADI. J was trimmed by 2 bases and V by 8 bases; bases with no gene match: 6. CDR3 nucleotides: TGCGCCAGCGCCACGGGGGGAACCAAAAACATTCAGTACTTC. It is translated as CASATGGTKNIQYF.

This chain uses TRBV19 with TRBJ2-6; 9 positions match TRBD1. The junction had 10 bases not matched to a gene; V was cut back by 5 bases and J by 2 bases. The CDR3 totals 18 residues. Germline CDR1 is LNHDA and CDR2 is SQIVND (reference sequence). The CDR3, as DNA: TGTGCCAGTAGTCCTCACGGGACAGGGATCCCTGGGGCCAACGTCCTGACTTTC. Protein product: CASSPHGTGIPGANVLTF. The whole variable domain, remainder taken from reference TRBV19 and TRBJ2-6, is DGGITQSPKYLFRKEGQNVTLSCEQNLNHDAMYWYRQDPGQGLRLIYYSQIVNDFQKGDIAEGYSVSREKKESFPLTVTSAQKNPTAFYLCASSPHGTGIPGANVLTFGAGSRLTVL.

The V gene is TRBV12-3 or TRBV12-4, the J gene TRBJ2-7; possibly TRBD2 for D (6 bases). The ends were cut back, 6 bases at V and 6 bases at J, with 15 bases in the middle. This CDR3 is 13 amino acids long. The DNA of the CDR3 is TGTGCCAGCAGCCGAGCCCTAGCGTTCGAGCAGTACTTC. This codes for CASSRALAFEQYF.

V usage is TRBV30 and J usage is TRBJ1-4; maybe TRBD1 (6 bases). CDR1 and CDR2 (germline): GTSNPN, SVGIG (reference sequence). V was shortened by 1 base and J by 8 bases, with 17 bases between the two germline ends. The CDR3 is made up of 15 amino acids. CDR3 DNA: TGTGCCTGGAGTGAACCCTTACAGGGAGGGGAAAAACTGTTTTTT. It codes for CAWSEPLQGGEKLFF.

This clone was seen a handful of times. CDR3 nucleotides: TGCGCCAGCAGCTTGGCCTCGACAGGGGGAGAAGCTTTCTTT. Its protein product is CASSLASTGGEAFF. The J gene is TRBJ1-1, the V gene TRBV5-1, with TRBD1 matching 9 bases. J lost 8 bases, V lost 0 bases, and 5 bases had no gene match. The germline V gene has CDR1 SGHRS and CDR2 YFSETQ. This CDR3 contains 14 residues.

The chain couples TRBV6-5 to TRBJ2-1; perhaps TRBD2 as D (6 bases). Deletions cut 6 bases from V and 4 bases from J, with 16 bases between. CDR3 length equals 15 residues. Germline V gene sequence: CDR1 MNHEY, CDR2 SVGAGI. The CDR3 coding sequence is TGTGCCAGCAGCGGAGGGACGCTATCTTACAATGAGCAGTTCTTC. It encodes CASSGGTLSYNEQFF.

V usage is TRBV20-1 and J usage is TRBJ2-4; D call uncertain. V lost 3 bases and J 0 bases, leaving 9 bases between the germline ends. The CDR3 runs to 14 residues. Germline V gene lookup returns CDR1 DFQATT and CDR2 SNEGSKA (reference sequence). CDR3 sequence reads: CSASNVLAKNIQYF. DNA of the CDR3: TGCAGTGCTAGTAACGTACTAGCCAAAAACATTCAGTACTTC.

This sequence joins TRBV18 and TRBJ2-1; 7 nucleotides agree with TRBD2. Per germline, CDR1 KGHSH and CDR2 LQKENI. V dropped 2 bases and J dropped 8; count of bases not matched to a gene: 3. The CDR3 extends over 13 amino acids. The CDR3 DNA reads as TGTGCCAGCTCACCAGGCGGGAGCCATGAGCAGTTCTTC. Translation: CASSPGGSHEQFF.

The chain carries TRBV6-2 or TRBV6-3 and TRBJ1-1, with TRBD1 matching 8 bases. Trimming at V came to 2 bases and at J to 4 bases, leaving 6 bases not matched to a gene. Germline loops: CDR1 MNHEY, CDR2 SVGEGT. This CDR3 contains 15 residues. CDR3 DNA sequence: TGTGCCAGCAGTTACCCCTACAGGGGGTCCACTGAAGCTTTCTTT. This codes for CASSYPYRGSTEAFF.

V gene TRBV19 combines with J gene TRBJ2-7; 12 bases align to TRBD1. Germline V gene lookup returns CDR1 LNHDA and CDR2 SQIVND (reference sequence). Trimming at V came to 6 bases and at J to 5 bases, leaving 8 bases not matched to a gene. CDR3 length equals 15 residues. The CDR3 region has the DNA TGTGCCAGTAGGGAACCCGGGACAGGGGGCGACGAGCAGTACTTC. This codes for CASREPGTGGDEQYF.

The V and J genes are TRBV5-4 and TRBJ1-6, with D tentatively TRBD1 (5 bases). The ends were cut back, 4 bases at V and 0 bases at J, with 14 bases in the middle. In germline, CDR1 is SGHNT, CDR2 YYREEE (reference sequence). The CDR3 is made up of 17 amino acids. CDR3 in DNA: TGTGCCAGCAGCGAACGGGACTACTTCTCCTATAATTCACCCCTCCACTTT. Translation gives CASSERDYFSYNSPLHF. Full variable domain (remainder filled in from reference TRBV5-4 and TRBJ1-6): ETGVTQSPTHLIKTRGQQVTLRCSSQSGHNTVSWYQQALGQGPQFIFQYYREEENGRGNFPPRFSGLQFPNYSSELNVNALELDDSALYLCASSERDYFSYNSPLHFGNGTRLTVT.

The chain recombines TRBV6-5 with TRBJ2-1, with TRBD2 matching over 8 bases. The CDR3 consists of 15 residues. Germline values: CDR1 MNHEY, CDR2 SVGAGI. V gave up 6 bases and J gave up 1 base; unmatched junction bases: 5. DNA of the CDR3: TGTGCCAGCAGGCGAAAGCGGGAGTCCTACAATGAGCAGTTCTTC. Protein: CASRRKRESYNEQFF.

The V call is TRBV7-9, the J call TRBJ1-1; D gene uncertain. From germline, CDR1 is SEHNR and CDR2 FQNEAQ (reference sequence). Trimming shortened V by 5 bases and J by 3 bases, and 10 bases separated the two germline ends. This CDR3 is 13 amino acids long. In DNA, the CDR3 is TGTGCCAGCAGCAGGCAACGGGACACTGAAGCTTTCTTT. Amino acid sequence: CASSRQRDTEAFF.

This chain uses TRBV18 with TRBJ1-1, with D unclear. The V gene lost 3 bases and the J gene lost 8 bases, with 16 bases spanning the gap. Germline loops: CDR1 KGHSH, CDR2 LQKENI. The CDR3 runs to 14 residues. The DNA for the CDR3 is TGTGCCAGCTCACCCCGGAGAACTACGTCCGAAGCTTTCTTT. Amino acids: CASSPRRTTSEAFF.

V is TRBV19 and J is TRBJ1-6; D is uncertain. This CDR3 is built from 15 residues. V shed 3 bases and J shed 0 bases, with 6 bases lying between them. Germline loops: CDR1 LNHDA, CDR2 SQIVND (reference sequence). The CDR3 protein is CASSIPRSYNSPLHF. The CDR3, as DNA: TGTGCCAGTAGTATTCCCCGCTCCTATAATTCACCCCTCCACTTT.

The genes are TRBV7-6 and TRBJ2-7; 9 positions agree with TRBD2. Unmatched junction bases numbered 13, after V lost 5 bases and J lost 2 bases. The CDR3 spans 17 residues. In germline, CDR1 is SGHVS, CDR2 FNYEAQ. The CDR3 nucleotides read TGTGCCAGCAGCCCGATCGGACTAGCGAATACCCCCTACGAGCAGTACTTC. This codes for CASSPIGLANTPYEQYF.

V is TRBV7-2 and J is TRBJ2-7; the match to TRBD1 covers 7 bases. The CDR3 is 13 amino acids. The V and J ends lost 5 bases and 2 bases, in that order; junction bases with no gene match: 3. Germline CDR1 reads SGHTA; CDR2 reads FQGNSA. The CDR3: CASSMGQTYEQYF. CDR3 DNA: TGTGCCAGCAGCATGGGACAGACCTACGAGCAGTACTTC.

The chain is built from TRBV3-1 (or the pseudogene TRBV3-2) and TRBJ1-2; 9 positions agree with TRBD1. In germline, CDR1 is LGHDT, CDR2 YNNKEL (reference sequence). This CDR3 has 13 residues. After removal of 4 bases from V and 8 bases from J, the junction contained 5 bases not matched to a gene. CDR3 coding DNA: TGTGCCAGCAGCCTAGACAGGGGGAAAGGCTACACCTTC. Translating it yields CASSLDRGKGYTF.

The DNA for the CDR3 is TGTGCCAGCAGTCCCCGGGACAGCGGTGCCTATGGCTACACCTTC. Translated: CASSPRDSGAYGYTF. The chain joins TRBV27 to TRBJ1-2; TRBD1 agrees at 7 bases. J was trimmed by 4 bases and V by 5 bases; bases with no gene match: 10. CDR1 and CDR2 from the germline V gene are MNHEY and SMNVEV (reference sequence). The CDR3 covers 15 residues.

J is TRBJ2-5 and V is TRBV6-1, with a weak D call TRBD1 (6 bases). V lost 0 bases to trimming and J lost 4 bases, with 9 bases between them. CDR3 length equals 14 residues. Germline assignment: CDR1 MNHNS and CDR2 SASEGT. CDR3 nucleotides: TGTGCCAGCAGTGAAGCGGGCAGGGGAGAGACCCAGTACTTC. It yields the protein CASSEAGRGETQYF.

This chain connects TRBV3-1 (or the pseudogene TRBV3-2) to TRBJ1-2, with TRBD1 matching 10 bases. CDR3 length: 15 residues. In germline, CDR1 is LGHDT, CDR2 YNNKEL (reference sequence). V was pared by 6 bases and J by 5 bases, with 9 bases of the junction left unmatched. The CDR3 sequence is CASRRGQGEGYGYTF. CDR3 in DNA: TGTGCCAGCAGACGAGGACAGGGGGAAGGGTATGGCTACACCTTC.

The V gene is TRBV27, the J gene TRBJ1-3; maybe TRBD1 (5 bases). Trimming cost V 5 bases and J 4 bases, with 15 bases left between them. This CDR3 spans 15 amino acids. Germline V lookup: CDR1 MNHEY, CDR2 SMNVEV (reference sequence). CDR3 in DNA: TGTGCCAGCAGTCCCGCGCGGGGGAGCGGAAACACCATATATTTT. Translating it yields CASSPARGSGNTIYF.

The genes are TRBV28 and TRBJ1-2; TRBD1 might be the D (5 bases). This CDR3 has 17 amino acids. In germline, CDR1 is MDHEN, CDR2 SYDVKM. With 6 bases removed from V and 7 bases from J, the gap between germline ends came to 27 bases. This chain's CDR3 is CASREGPGFGGMGGYTF. Written as DNA, the CDR3 is TGTGCCAGCAGGGAAGGACCGGGCTTCGGGGGGATGGGTGGCTACACCTTC.